One sample yielded the 16 T cell receptor beta chains listed below, sequenced in a study of T cell repertoires in cytomegalovirus infection. TCRdb re-called the reads through MiXCR, storing one row per CDR3 protein. The data contain 490,000 or so distinct CDR3 sequences, about 11% of them singletons. The source material was PBMCs. The origin of the receptors is a human donor in good health (CMV status not recorded). Some clones in this sample may be carry-over from other donors' samples.

This clonotype was seen ten or more times. The V call is TRBV5-6, the J call TRBJ2-7; 7 bases are shared with TRBD2. The V gene's germline CDR1 is SGHDT and CDR2 YYEEEE. The CDR3 runs to 13 residues. J gave up 0 bases and V 6 bases, and 3 bases lay outside the gene matches. The CDR3, as DNA: TGTGCCAGCACTCGCGGGGGCTCCTACGAGCAGTACTTC. This gives the protein CASTRGGSYEQYF.

The chain is built from TRBV15 and TRBJ1-4; D possibly corresponds to TRBD1 (5 bases). Germline CDR1 and CDR2: LNHNV and YYDKDF (reference sequence). The V end lost 5 bases, the J end lost 7 bases, and 14 bases lay between the germline ends. The CDR3 runs 14 residues. Here the CDR3 DNA reads TGTGCCACCAGCGACAGCTCGAGAGGTGAAAAACTGTTTTTT. As protein: CATSDSSRGEKLFF.

There are many counts of this clonotype. V gene TRBV5-4 combines with J gene TRBJ2-1, with a possible D match to TRBD1 (6 bases). This CDR3 has 15 residues. CDR1 is SGHNT and CDR2 is YYREEE in the germline V gene (reference sequence). Trimming cost V 5 bases and J 6 bases, with 18 bases left between them. CDR3 region: CASSLVRPTGNEQFF. The CDR3 DNA follows: TGTGCCAGCAGTCTCGTACGTCCGACAGGCAATGAGCAGTTCTTC.

In its sample, this clonotype was seen many times. V usage is TRBV2 and J usage is TRBJ2-4; tentatively, D is TRBD2 (6 bases). Germline V gives CDR1 SNHLY, CDR2 FYNNEI. The CDR3 has 14 amino acids. The ends were cut back, 4 bases at V and 8 bases at J, with 15 bases in the middle. The CDR3 nucleotides read TGTGCCAGCAGTGTACCCAGCCGCGGGGACATTCAGTACTTC. This sequence encodes CASSVPSRGDIQYF.

This clonotype was detected many times. The chain is built from TRBV10-3 and TRBJ2-7; D gene uncertain. V was trimmed by 4 bases and J by 0 bases, leaving 7 bases between them. This CDR3 has 13 residues. Looked up from germline, CDR1 is ENHRY and CDR2 is SYGVKD. CDR3 nucleotides: TGTGCCATCAGTGGGAAGAGCTCCTACGAGCAGTACTTC. Protein: CAISGKSSYEQYF.

At least ten counts were recorded for this clonotype. V is TRBV12-3 or TRBV12-4 and J is TRBJ1-2; 7 nucleotides align to TRBD1. There are 16 residues in the CDR3. J lost 4 bases, V lost 5 bases, and 13 bases had no gene match. The chain's CDR3 is CASSLSLRQGGYGYTF. The CDR3 DNA reads as TGTGCCAGCAGTCTTTCCCTACGACAGGGTGGCTATGGCTACACCTTC.

In this sample, this clonotype turned up many times. The V and J genes are TRBV7-3 and TRBJ1-2; 10 bases are shared with TRBD1. This CDR3 contains 14 residues. The germline gives CDR1 SGHTA, CDR2 FQGTGA. V shed 8 bases and J 7 bases; nucleotides not matched to a gene: 10. CDR3 in amino acids: CASSSGTGDRGYTF. CDR3 bases: TGTGCCAGCTCATCCGGGACAGGGGATCGTGGCTACACCTTC.

Ten or more counts support this clonotype. V usage is TRBV20-1 and J usage is TRBJ1-5; D gene uncertain. The V gene lost 0 bases and the J gene lost 4 bases, with 10 bases spanning the gap. CDR1 and CDR2 (germline): DFQATT, SNEGSKA (reference sequence). The CDR3 extends over 14 amino acids. CDR3 amino acids: CSARDPGGNQPQHF. CDR3 coding DNA: TGCAGTGCTAGAGATCCTGGCGGGAATCAGCCCCAGCATTTT.

This clonotype was seen more than once but under ten times. This chain connects TRBV6-6 to TRBJ2-2; no clear D. The ends were cut back, 8 bases at V and 5 bases at J, with 12 bases in the middle. Germline V gene data show CDR1 as MNHNY and CDR2 as SVGAGI (reference sequence). CDR3 length: 13 amino acids. The CDR3 DNA reads as TGTGCCAGCCTTAATGTAGGGACCGGGGAGCTGTTTTTT. Its protein product is CASLNVGTGELFF.

This clonotype was detected ten times or more. The chain combines TRBV5-4 with TRBJ2-7; 8 nucleotides match TRBD1. The CDR3 has 14 residues. V dropped 4 bases and J dropped 3; count of bases not matched to a gene: 6. Germline V gene sequence: CDR1 SGHNT, CDR2 YYREEE (reference sequence). The CDR3: CASSEGQGFYEQYF. The CDR3, as DNA: TGTGCCAGCAGCGAAGGACAGGGTTTCTACGAGCAGTACTTC. Together with reference TRBV5-4 and TRBJ2-7, the CDR3 gives the full variable domain: ETGVTQSPTHLIKTRGQQVTLRCSSQSGHNTVSWYQQALGQGPQFIFQYYREEENGRGNFPPRFSGLQFPNYSSELNVNALELDDSALYLCASSEGQGFYEQYFGPGTRLTVT.

The J gene is TRBJ2-3, the V gene TRBV27; no definite D call. CDR3 size: 13 residues. Germline V gene sequence: CDR1 MNHEY, CDR2 SMNVEV (reference sequence). The germline V and J ends were trimmed by 10 bases and 1 base, with 12 bases remaining between them. CDR3: CAKDVPCTDTQYF. CDR3 bases: TGTGCCAAGGACGTCCCCTGCACAGATACGCAGTATTTT.

The rearrangement links TRBV9 to TRBJ1-4; maybe TRBD1 (6 bases). From germline, CDR1 is SGDLS and CDR2 YYNGEE. Trimming shortened V by 3 bases and J by 5 bases, and 14 bases separated the two germline ends. This CDR3 is built from 15 residues. The CDR3 DNA sequence: TGTGCCAGCAGCGCGGGAGGGACAAGGAATGAAAAACTGTTTTTT. It yields the protein CASSAGGTRNEKLFF.

In its sample, this clonotype was seen many times. V usage is TRBV7-8 and J usage is TRBJ1-1; D remains ambiguous. The CDR3 is made up of 16 amino acids. Germline lookup yields CDR1 SGHVS and CDR2 FQNEAQ. Trimming left V 5 bases short and J 1 base short, with 17 bases between. CDR3 DNA sequence: TGTGCCAGCAGCCCTCCCGGCCCACTATCGAACACTGAAGCTTTCTTT. It specifies CASSPPGPLSNTEAFF.

The V and J genes are TRBV11-2 and TRBJ1-6; the D is unclear. This CDR3 has 13 amino acids. Deletions cut 5 bases from V and 11 bases from J, with 13 bases between. CDR1 is SGHAT and CDR2 is FQNNGV in the germline V gene. The CDR3 loop is CASSPDGATPLHF. The DNA of the CDR3 is TGTGCCAGCAGCCCGGACGGAGCTACACCCCTCCACTTT.

This chain connects TRBV3-1 to TRBJ2-5; D remains ambiguous. The V gene lost 1 base and the J gene lost 2 bases, with 5 bases spanning the gap. The CDR3 extends over 13 amino acids. Germline CDR1 is LGHDT and CDR2 is YNNKEL (reference sequence). CDR3 sequence (DNA): TGTGCCAGCAGCCAAGCCAGTCAAGAGACCCAGTACTTC. Translating it yields CASSQASQETQYF.

This chain links TRBV19 with TRBJ2-1; D call uncertain. Trimming pared 5 bases from V and 0 bases from J, leaving 14 bases between. The CDR3 extends over 16 amino acids. The V gene's germline CDR1 is LNHDA and CDR2 SQIVND (reference sequence). The CDR3 DNA reads TGTGCCAGTAGTGAAGCTCTTCTTAGCTCCTACAATGAGCAGTTCTTC. This sequence encodes CASSEALLSSYNEQFF.